The source of this TCR beta chain is a study of shared clonotypes between healthy human individuals. General study findings and limits: Estimated clonotype richness was generally higher in naive than memory subsets.

About this clone itself: The antigen remains undetermined.

The assay was carried out at the deep level. Each PCR replicate from the sorted subsets contained around 0.2 ug DNA, which is some 32,000 T cell genomes. Clones were sequenced by immunoSEQ multiplex PCR, and TCRdb holds only the in-frame ones, with some missing. The repertoire has just over 2,000,000 clones, 85% to 95% of them found once; the top ten carry more than 0.1%. This CDR3 contains 15 residues. Between the trimmed V and J ends, which lost 3 bases and 5 bases, there was a span of 14 bases. Germline CDR1 SGDLS, CDR2 YYNGEE. The source is a man aged 18 to 29 in good health. The rearrangement joins TRBV9 to TRBJ1-4, with D uncertain. Specimen: naive CD4+ T cells sorted from blood. Sample subset: CD45RA+ positively selected. CDR3 sequence (DNA): TGTGCCAGCAGCGCGAGTCCCACACAAAATGAAAAACTGTTTTTT. This encodes CASSASPTQNEKLFF.